This T cell receptor beta chain was captured in a study of PD-L1 blockade in urothelial cancer. Study-wide context: In the patient group, about 85% of the roughly 29 were males with bladder-origin urothelial cancer. Prior exposure to chemotherapy in patients amounted to 0 to 3 regimens received. Study-level results: Lower than median blood TCR clonality before treatment predicted better survival.

Data came from immunoSEQ multiplex PCR; TCRdb stores just in-frame clones and leaves some out. The table records 75,000 to 90,000 clones, about 80% of them present only once. V gave up 3 bases and J gave up 6 bases; unmatched junction bases: 5. The CDR3 extends over 15 amino acids. Per germline, CDR1 KGHSH and CDR2 LQKENI. Each patient presented with locally advanced or metastatic urothelial carcinoma. As to this clone: Its specificity is not known.

The sequence was collected from a man aged 70 or older with urothelial cancer. This specimen consisted of PBMCs, obtained around atezolizumab (anti-PD-L1) treatment. The genes are TRBV18 and TRBJ1-2, with TRBD1 matching 12 bases. This CDR3 is CASSPRGQGADGYTF. The DNA for the CDR3 is TGTGCCAGCTCACCTCGGGGACAGGGGGCGGATGGCTACACCTTC.